This TCR beta chain was identified in a study of siplizumab effects on memory and regulatory T cells. Per the germline V gene, CDR1 is KGHSH and CDR2 is LQKENI. The CDR3 contains 15 residues. The germline V and J ends were trimmed by 3 bases and 1 base, with 10 bases remaining between them. In each sample, roughly 100,000 TCR templates were assayed. Assay: immunoSEQ multiplex PCR; the TCRdb copy retains only in-frame clones and omits some. The sample carries about 55,000 clones, under 98% recorded once. This chain joins TRBV18 and TRBJ1-5, with a tentative D call TRBD1 (6 bases). Material: naive CD4+ T cells sorted from blood. The TCR comes from a human donor in good health. The CDR3 sequence is CASSPLGASNQPQHF. DNA for the CDR3: TGTGCCAGCTCACCCCTGGGGGCCAGCAATCAGCCCCAGCATTTT.